This is a list of T cell receptor beta chains from one sample in a study of cytomegalovirus exposure and HLA in healthy donors. The data were produced by immunoSEQ multiplex PCR, yet TCRdb's version contains in-frame clones alone and is incomplete. The repertoire table contains about 88,000 clones. Sequenced material: PBMCs. The receptors were gathered from a girl between 5 and 17 years old in good health and CMV-seropositive. Both conserved end residues are part of each CDR3. A D gene is named only where the DNA matches it firmly.

NA,TRBV6-1,TRBJ2-2,CAHGELFF,TGTGCCCACGGGGAGCTGTTTTTT
NA,TRBV11-2,TRBJ2-5,CASSLFRQRQETQYF,TGTGCCAGCAGCTTATTCCGACAGCGACAGGAGACCCAGTACTTC
NA,TRBV18,TRBJ1-1,CASSPSGGGNTEAFF,TGTGCCAGCTCACCTTCGGGCGGGGGGAACACTGAAGCTTTCTTT
TRBD1,TRBV6-6,TRBJ1-5,CATGQGANQPQHF,TGTGCCACAGGACAGGGGGCTAATCAGCCCCAGCATTTT
NA,TRBV19,TRBJ2-1,CASSSTTVTEQFF,TGTGCCAGTAGTAGCACCACAGTCACTGAGCAGTTCTTC
NA,TRBV5-1,TRBJ2-5,CASSLEGRFETQYF,TGCGCCAGCAGCTTGGAAGGCAGGTTCGAGACCCAGTACTTC
TRBD1,TRBV23-1,TRBJ1-6,CASSPLRDRGSYNSPLHF,TGCGCCAGCAGTCCCCTCCGGGACAGGGGCTCCTATAATTCACCCCTCCACTTT
NA,TRBV30,TRBJ2-1,CAWSGLGGESYNEQFF,TGTGCCTGGAGTGGTCTCGGCGGGGAGTCCTACAATGAGCAGTTCTTC
TRBD2,TRBV11-3,TRBJ2-1,CASSLGLIPGGHEQFF,TGTGCCAGCAGCTTAGGTCTAATTCCGGGGGGTCATGAGCAGTTCTTC
TRBD1,TRBV28,TRBJ1-1,CASSLKTGGAYTEAFF,TGTGCCAGCAGTTTAAAGACAGGGGGGGCTTACACTGAAGCTTTCTTT
TRBD1,TRBV2,TRBJ1-3,CASSEASGQGPGNTIYF,TGTGCCAGCAGTGAAGCCAGCGGACAGGGGCCAGGAAACACCATATATTTT
NA,TRBV5-4,TRBJ1-2,CASSRPTGLGVGYTF,TGTGCCAGCAGCCGACCGACTGGATTGGGTGTAGGCTACACCTTC
TRBD1,TRBV28,TRBJ1-5,CASSFPGQSNQPQHF,TGTGCCAGCAGTTTCCCGGGACAGAGCAATCAGCCCCAGCATTTT
NA,TRBV30,TRBJ1-1,CACRDKMNTEAFF,TGTGCCTGTAGGGACAAAATGAACACTGAAGCTTTCTTT
NA,TRBV27,TRBJ2-7,CASRDYSAYEQYF,TGTGCCAGCAGGGACTACAGCGCCTACGAGCAGTACTTC
NA,TRBV7-7,TRBJ2-1,CASSLAGVDEQFF,TGTGCCAGCAGCTTAGCAGGGGTGGATGAGCAGTTCTTC
NA,TRBV9,TRBJ1-1,CASSASGMNTEAFF,TGTGCCAGCAGCGCTTCGGGGATGAACACTGAAGCTTTCTTT
NA,TRBV30,TRBJ2-3,CAWSSPTVPDTQYF,TGTGCCTGGAGTTCCCCGACAGTCCCAGATACGCAGTATTTT
TRBD1,TRBV7-9,TRBJ1-5,CASSATGVLPQHF,TGTGCCAGCAGCGCAACAGGGGTTCTGCCCCAGCATTTT
TRBD1,TRBV4-2,TRBJ2-7,CASSYQGQGEDEQYF,TGTGCCAGCAGCTACCAGGGACAGGGGGAGGACGAGCAGTACTTC
NA,TRBV18,TRBJ2-3,CASSPNTDTQYF,TGTGCCAGCTCACCCAACACAGATACGCAGTATTTT
NA,TRBV15,TRBJ1-2,CATGSSGSNYGYTF,TGTGCCACAGGGTCCTCGGGGTCTAACTATGGCTACACCTTC
NA,TRBV6-1,TRBJ1-2,CASSVWQGRLNGYTF,TGTGCCAGCAGTGTTTGGCAGGGGAGACTTAATGGCTACACCTTC